What follows are 20 T cell receptor beta chains derived from one specimen sequenced in a study of cytomegalovirus exposure and HLA in healthy donors. The PCR employed 60 Vbeta primers together with 13 Jbeta primers. The table came from immunoSEQ multiplex PCR; TCRdb's copy has only in-frame clones and leaves some out. The repertoire holds about 110,000 clones, with under 90% as singletons. Sequencing was carried out using PBMCs. All receptors come from a woman in her thirties in good health and CMV-seronegative.

The chain recombines TRBV28 with TRBJ2-7; 9 bases align to TRBD2. This CDR3 contains 18 residues. J lost 7 bases, V lost 5 bases, and 21 bases had no gene match. Germline V gene lookup returns CDR1 MDHEN and CDR2 SYDVKM. The CDR3 DNA reads TGTGCCAGCAGTGCGGGACTAGCCCTTTGGGGCCCTGGAGGAGAGCAGTACTTC. It translates to CASSAGLALWGPGGEQYF.

The gene calls are TRBV10-1 and TRBJ2-1, with 7 bases lining up with TRBD2. The CDR3 covers 17 residues. Losses at the gene ends were 4 bases for V and 10 bases for J; bases not matched to a gene: 19. Germline values: CDR1 WNHNN, CDR2 SYGVQD (reference sequence). The CDR3 sequence is CASSGSGLAELQGEQFF. In DNA, the CDR3 is TGCGCCAGCAGTGGTTCAGGGCTAGCGGAACTACAAGGGGAGCAGTTCTTC.

V is TRBV5-4 and J is TRBJ2-1; 8 positions match TRBD2. The CDR3 is 17 residues long. J was trimmed by 4 bases and V by 4 bases; bases with no gene match: 13. The germline gives CDR1 SGHNT, CDR2 YYREEE (reference sequence). The CDR3 bases are TGTGCCAGCAGCCTCCCAAACGTAGCGGGATGGTACAATGAGCAGTTCTTC. It is translated as CASSLPNVAGWYNEQFF.

The rearrangement uses TRBV5-1 and TRBJ1-1, with 10 bases lining up with TRBD1. V lost 4 bases to trimming and J lost 3 bases; unmatched junction nucleotides: 18. Germline assignment: CDR1 SGHRS and CDR2 YFSETQ. CDR3 length: 19 amino acids. As DNA, the CDR3 is TGCGCCAGCAGCATTGACCCCCCGGGACAGGGGAGGGAGGACACTGAAGCTTTCTTT. Its protein is CASSIDPPGQGREDTEAFF. The variable domain in full, with the rest retrieved from reference TRBV5-1 and TRBJ1-1, is KAGVTQTPRYLIKTRGQQVTLSCSPISGHRSVSWYQQTPGQGLQFLFEYFSETQRNKGNFPGRFSGRQFSNSRSEMNVSTLELGDSALYLCASSIDPPGQGREDTEAFFGQGTRLTVV.

V and J are TRBV19 and TRBJ2-7; 7 nucleotides align to TRBD1. Germline assignment: CDR1 LNHDA and CDR2 SQIVND (reference sequence). The J segment lost 3 bases and the V segment lost 6 bases, leaving 11 bases of the junction unmatched. The CDR3 extends over 15 amino acids. The CDR3, as DNA: TGTGCCAGTAGCAATCAGGGACAGCCCGGCTACGAGCAGTACTTC. This encodes CASSNQGQPGYEQYF.

The chain joins TRBV9 to TRBJ2-1; 7 nucleotides align to TRBD2. The length of the CDR3 is 15 residues. CDR1 is SGDLS and CDR2 is YYNGEE in the germline V gene. Losses at the gene ends were 0 bases for V and 9 bases for J; bases not matched to a gene: 9. In DNA form, the CDR3 reads TGTGCCAGCAGCGTAGATCAGCGGGACCACGCTGAGCAGTTCTTC. Translated: CASSVDQRDHAEQFF. The whole variable domain, filled in from reference TRBV9 and TRBJ2-1, reads DSGVTQTPKHLITATGQRVTLRCSPRSGDLSVYWYQQSLDQGLQFLIQYYNGEERAKGNILERFSAQQFPDLHSELNLSSLELGDSALYFCASSVDQRDHAEQFFGPGTRLTVL.

The chain has TRBV19 and TRBJ2-1, with 13 bases fitting TRBD2. Germline V CDR1 and CDR2: LNHDA, SQIVND (reference sequence). The CDR3 has 14 amino acids. V shed 6 bases and J 9 bases; nucleotides not matched to a gene: 5. This CDR3 is CASRRLAGGPEQFF. DNA of the CDR3: TGTGCCAGTAGGAGACTAGCGGGAGGCCCTGAGCAGTTCTTC.

Only one count was recorded for this clone. The rearrangement uses TRBV11-2 and TRBJ2-3; D not resolved. Deletions cut 5 bases from V and 1 base from J, with 16 bases between. Per germline, CDR1 SGHAT and CDR2 FQNNGV. This CDR3 comprises 16 residues. The CDR3 is CASSIPLAAGTDTQYF. The DNA of the CDR3 is TGTGCCAGCAGCATTCCCCTGGCTGCTGGCACAGATACGCAGTATTTT.

The rearrangement joins TRBV6-4 to TRBJ1-2; D is unclear. CDR1 and CDR2 (germline): MRHNA, SNTAGT. V lost 4 bases to trimming and J lost 6 bases, with 9 bases between them. There are 12 residues in the CDR3. The CDR3 reads CASSGTGDGYTF. The CDR3 region has the DNA TGTGCCAGCAGTGGAACGGGAGATGGCTACACCTTC.

This sequence joins TRBV11-2 and TRBJ1-2, with 12 bases matching TRBD1. CDR3 length equals 16 residues. V lost 1 base to trimming and J lost 7 bases; unmatched junction nucleotides: 7. Germline V gene sequence: CDR1 SGHAT, CDR2 FQNNGV. The DNA of the CDR3 is TGTGCCAGCAGCTTAGCCGGGACAGGGGGCAGAGGTGGCTACACCTTC. Translating gives CASSLAGTGGRGGYTF.

The chain joins TRBV6-1 to TRBJ1-1, with a tentative D call TRBD1 (5 bases). V dropped 9 bases and J dropped 3 bases, with 17 bases sitting between them. The CDR3 length is 14 residues. Per the germline V gene, CDR1 is MNHNS and CDR2 is SASEGT. The CDR3 here is CASYFGGWDTEAFF. CDR3 coding DNA: TGTGCCAGTTATTTCGGGGGGTGGGACACTGAAGCTTTCTTT.

The V call is TRBV28, the J call TRBJ1-1, with TRBD1 identical over 7 bases. The CDR3 runs to 12 residues. Per the germline V gene, CDR1 is MDHEN and CDR2 is SYDVKM. V lost 2 bases and J lost 11; bases outside the gene matches: 5. The CDR3 reads CASSLRQGWAFF. The CDR3, as DNA: TGTGCCAGCAGTTTAAGACAGGGATGGGCTTTCTTT.

This chain connects TRBV30 to TRBJ1-1; D not certain. This CDR3 spans 14 amino acids. Between the trimmed V and J ends, which lost 3 bases and 5 bases, there was a span of 16 bases. Per germline, CDR1 GTSNPN and CDR2 SVGIG (reference sequence). CDR3 DNA: TGTGCCTGGAGCGCCTCGTTGGGAGGTACTGAAGCTTTCTTT. Translated: CAWSASLGGTEAFF.

This chain links TRBV9 with TRBJ2-1; 9 nucleotides agree with TRBD2. The germline V gene encodes CDR1 SGDLS and CDR2 YYNGEE. With 0 bases clipped from V and 7 bases from J, the junction kept 5 bases outside the gene matches. This CDR3 is built from 15 residues. The CDR3 loop reads CASSVGGAGGNEQFF. The CDR3 DNA sequence: TGTGCCAGCAGCGTAGGGGGGGCGGGAGGGAATGAGCAGTTCTTC.

The chain is built from TRBV5-1 and TRBJ1-2; D may be TRBD1 (5 bases). Trimming cost V 1 base and J 6 bases, with 22 bases left between them. Germline V CDR1 and CDR2: SGHRS, YFSETQ. The CDR3 is 17 residues long. The CDR3, as DNA: TGCGCCAGCAGCTTGTTCCCCGGGGGGGACGGCTCGAATGGCTACACCTTC. Its protein product is CASSLFPGGDGSNGYTF.

This chain uses TRBV7-9 with TRBJ2-1; a weak D match, TRBD2 (6 bases). CDR1 and CDR2 (germline): SEHNR, FQNEAQ (reference sequence). This CDR3 comprises 14 residues. V was clipped by 4 bases and J by 9 bases, with 16 bases between them. In DNA form, the CDR3 reads TGTGCCAGCAGCTCGGGGCTAGCGACGGGTGAGCAGTTCTTC. As protein: CASSSGLATGEQFF.

The rearrangement joins TRBV28 to TRBJ2-6, with D possibly being TRBD1 (6 bases). CDR1 and CDR2 (germline): MDHEN, SYDVKM. The CDR3 is 17 residues long. Deletions cut 7 bases from V and 4 bases from J, with 20 bases between. CDR3 bases: TGTGCCAGCACGAGCACAAATCAGGGGAGCGGGGCCAACGTCCTGACTTTC. This gives the protein CASTSTNQGSGANVLTF.

This chain's CDR3 is CASSSRQGPDLFYGYTF. The CDR3 region has the DNA TGCGCCAGCAGCTCACGACAGGGGCCCGACCTCTTCTATGGCTACACCTTC. This rearrangement joins TRBV5-1 to TRBJ1-2; TRBD1 agrees at 8 bases. Germline V gene lookup returns CDR1 SGHRS and CDR2 YFSETQ. Trimming removed 3 bases from V and 4 bases from J; junction bases left unmatched: 14. The CDR3 length is 17 residues.

The CDR3 here is CASSEARQGDYGYTF. Written as DNA, the CDR3 is TGTGCCAGCAGTGAAGCGAGACAGGGCGACTATGGCTACACCTTC. The chain has TRBV25-1 and TRBJ1-2; 7 bases are a match to TRBD1. CDR3 size: 15 residues. J was trimmed by 3 bases and V by 2 bases; bases with no gene match: 6. Looked up from germline, CDR1 is MGHDK and CDR2 is SYGVNS.

The chain joins TRBV7-9 to TRBJ2-7, with 8 positions matching TRBD2. J lost 0 bases, V lost 1 base, and 5 bases had no gene match. The CDR3 has 16 amino acids. The V gene's germline CDR1 is SEHNR and CDR2 FQNEAQ (reference sequence). The CDR3 DNA sequence: TGTGCCAGCAGCTTAGGGGGTAGCGGGATCTCCTACGAGCAGTACTTC. This translates into CASSLGGSGISYEQYF.